The 27 T cell receptor beta chains listed next were all sequenced from one sample in a study of blood T cell repertoires in COVID-19. The repertoire was sequenced with immunoSEQ multiplex PCR; TCRdb's copy has only in-frame clones and lacks some. The sample consists of about 80,000 clones, roughly 90% of them appearing once. Source material: peripheral blood. The receptors were gathered from a man between 65 and 85 years old with active or convalescent COVID-19.

V gene TRBV27 combines with J gene TRBJ2-1; TRBD2 might be the D (6 bases). V lost 6 bases and J 7 bases, leaving 13 bases between the germline ends. Germline CDR1 reads MNHEY; CDR2 reads SMNVEV (reference sequence). This CDR3 spans 13 amino acids. The CDR3 here is CASSLAGKNEQFF. The CDR3 DNA follows: TGTGCCAGCAGCCTCGCGGGGAAAAATGAGCAGTTCTTC.

The chain joins TRBV7-6 to TRBJ1-4, with 7 bases matching TRBD1. V dropped 3 bases and J dropped 5; count of bases not matched to a gene: 6. The CDR3 has 15 amino acids. From germline, CDR1 is SGHVS and CDR2 FNYEAQ. The CDR3 region is CASSLAGTVNEKLFF. The CDR3 nucleotides read TGTGCCAGCAGCTTGGCCGGGACAGTAAATGAAAAACTGTTTTTT.

This chain connects TRBV6-5 to TRBJ1-5; D ambiguous. Trimming removed 6 bases at V and 7 bases at J, with 16 bases between. The CDR3 contains 14 residues. CDR1 is MNHEY and CDR2 is SVGAGI in the germline V gene. CDR3 DNA: TGTGCCAGCAGGGTTTGGGAGGGAGAACAGCCCCAGCATTTT. As protein: CASRVWEGEQPQHF.

CDR3 protein: CASSQDPGRDKQETQYF. DNA of the CDR3: TGTGCCAGCAGCCAAGACCCCGGGAGGGACAAACAAGAGACCCAGTACTTC. The chain is built from TRBV3-1 (or the pseudogene TRBV3-2) and TRBJ2-5, with TRBD2 matching 8 bases. The CDR3 contains 17 residues. Germline V gene lookup returns CDR1 LGHDT and CDR2 YNNKEL (reference sequence). V shed 0 bases and J 2 bases; nucleotides not matched to a gene: 8.

The rearrangement links TRBV12-5 to TRBJ2-1; TRBD2 matches 7 bases. The junction had 3 bases not matched to a gene; V was cut back by 9 bases and J by 4 bases. In germline, CDR1 is LGHNT, CDR2 FRNRAP. The CDR3 covers 12 residues. The CDR3 DNA follows: TGTGCTAGCGGGGGGAGTTACAATGAGCAGTTCTTC. Translated, it gives CASGGSYNEQFF.

The genes are TRBV19 and TRBJ2-1; 11 bases agree with TRBD1. V shed 3 bases, J shed 0 bases, and the junction held 10 bases outside the gene matches. The CDR3 contains 19 residues. The germline gives CDR1 LNHDA, CDR2 SQIVND (reference sequence). The CDR3 here is CASSMRGQGAISSYNEQFF. DNA for the CDR3: TGTGCCAGTAGTATGAGAGGACAGGGGGCGATAAGCTCCTACAATGAGCAGTTCTTC.

The chain couples TRBV7-2 to TRBJ1-2; D is perhaps TRBD1 (6 bases). V was trimmed by 7 bases and J by 4 bases, leaving 22 bases between them. The CDR3 runs to 16 residues. In germline, CDR1 is SGHTA, CDR2 FQGNSA. This chain's CDR3 is CASTYLLGGFSYGYTF. The CDR3 DNA sequence: TGTGCCAGCACCTACCTGTTAGGGGGATTCAGCTATGGCTACACCTTC. The full variable domain, rest sourced from reference TRBV7-2 and TRBJ1-2, is GAGVSQSPSNKVTEKGKDVELRCDPISGHTALYWYRQSLGQGLEFLIYFQGNSAPDKSGLPSDRFSAERTGGSVSTLTIQRTQQEDSAVYLCASTYLLGGFSYGYTFGSGTRLTVV.

This clone was found once. This rearrangement joins TRBV10-3 to TRBJ1-1; 7 positions agree with TRBD1. The V gene's germline CDR1 is ENHRY and CDR2 SYGVKD. The CDR3 loop spans 13 amino acids. V lost 3 bases and J lost 4; bases outside the gene matches: 2. The CDR3 here is CAISDGTVTEAFF. In DNA form, the CDR3 reads TGTGCCATCAGTGATGGGACAGTCACTGAAGCTTTCTTT.

The chain is built from TRBV2 and TRBJ1-6; tentatively, D is TRBD1 (5 bases). Per germline, CDR1 SNHLY and CDR2 FYNNEI. V was cut by 5 bases and J by 18 bases, with 11 bases left in between. The CDR3 is 10 residues long. The CDR3 sequence: CASSTGLPHF. DNA of the CDR3: TGTGCCAGCAGTACAGGACTACCCCACTTT.

The chain has TRBV5-5 and TRBJ1-4; D unclear. The CDR3 runs to 16 residues. The germline gives CDR1 SGHKS, CDR2 YYEKEE (reference sequence). The V end lost 0 bases, the J end lost 0 bases, and 9 bases lay between the germline ends. CDR3 protein: CASSLVGSPTNEKLFF. The DNA of the CDR3 is TGTGCCAGCAGCTTGGTCGGGAGTCCAACTAATGAAAAACTGTTTTTT.

The chain employs TRBV6-5 and TRBJ1-1; unclear D gene. Germline values: CDR1 MNHEY, CDR2 SVGAGI. Trimming stripped 5 bases from V and 4 bases from J, with 17 bases between. CDR3 size: 15 residues. CDR3 in DNA: TGTGCCAGCAGTCCTAGACCCCGCGGGCGCACTGAAGCTTTCTTT. It translates to CASSPRPRGRTEAFF.

The chain couples TRBV28 to TRBJ2-7; D is unresolved. There are 15 residues in the CDR3. Germline assignment: CDR1 MDHEN and CDR2 SYDVKM. Trimming took off 2 bases at V and 6 bases at J, with 17 bases between the two ends. The CDR3 DNA reads TGTGCCAGCAGTTTACGTTTCCTCGTAAACGGCGAGCAGTACTTC. As protein: CASSLRFLVNGEQYF.

The rearrangement uses TRBV24-1 and TRBJ1-4; D possibly corresponds to TRBD1 (6 bases). CDR1 KGHDR and CDR2 SFDVKD come from the germline V gene. The CDR3 extends over 13 amino acids. V lost 4 bases and J 10 bases, leaving 12 bases between the germline ends. The CDR3 nucleotides are TGTGCCACCAGTGAACAGGGTTTGGGAAAACTGTTTTTT. It yields the protein CATSEQGLGKLFF.

The chain uses TRBV30 and TRBJ1-2; possible D gene TRBD1, 6 bases. V dropped 2 bases and J dropped 2 bases, with 12 bases sitting between them. Germline CDR1 GTSNPN, CDR2 SVGIG (reference sequence). The CDR3 contains 14 residues. The CDR3 DNA is TGTGCCTGGAGTCCGGGACACCAGAACTATGGCTACACCTTC. It specifies CAWSPGHQNYGYTF.

The gene calls are TRBV28 and TRBJ2-1; D gene ambiguous. V lost 6 bases to trimming and J lost 9 bases, with 12 bases between them. The CDR3 contains 12 residues. Germline-derived CDR1 and CDR2 are MDHEN and SYDVKM. CDR3 DNA: TGTGCCAGCAGCCTCCTCCCCTTTGAGCAGTTCTTC. Translated: CASSLLPFEQFF.

This chain uses TRBV28 with TRBJ2-2; the match to TRBD1 covers 8 bases. V lost 7 bases and J lost 8; bases outside the gene matches: 15. The CDR3 spans 16 residues. Germline lookup yields CDR1 MDHEN and CDR2 SYDVKM. The DNA of the CDR3 is TGTGCCAGCACCCTTGACAGGGGCCAGGGGTTTGGGGAGCTGTTTTTT. It codes for CASTLDRGQGFGELFF.

The chain recombines TRBV19 with TRBJ2-6; D uncertain. The CDR3 consists of 15 residues. V gave up 6 bases and J gave up 6 bases, with 15 bases separating them. CDR1 is LNHDA, CDR2 SQIVND, per germline (reference sequence). CDR3 region: CASRFQSHEANVLTF. The CDR3 DNA reads TGTGCCAGTAGATTCCAGTCTCACGAGGCCAACGTCCTGACTTTC.

The chain uses TRBV12-3 or TRBV12-4 and TRBJ2-2; D not resolved. The CDR3 consists of 13 residues. Trimming removed 5 bases at V and 4 bases at J, with 8 bases between. CDR3 in amino acids: CASSLSLTGELFF. CDR3 in DNA: TGTGCCAGCAGTCTTAGTCTCACCGGGGAGCTGTTTTTT.

The chain employs TRBV27 and TRBJ2-7, with D maybe TRBD1 (6 bases). CDR1 and CDR2 (germline): MNHEY, SMNVEV (reference sequence). Between the trimmed V and J ends, which lost 5 bases and 2 bases, there was a span of 13 bases. The CDR3 is 14 amino acids. The CDR3 nucleotides read TGTGCCAGCAGTCTTACAGGGATTACCTACGAGCAGTACTTC. This encodes CASSLTGITYEQYF.

CDR3 in DNA: TGTGCCAGTAGCGACAGGTTCGGTGGCTACACCTTC. Translation: CASSDRFGGYTF. The J gene is TRBJ1-2, the V gene TRBV19; a possible D gene is TRBD1 (6 bases). The germline CDR1 and CDR2 sequences are LNHDA and SQIVND (reference sequence). The V gene lost 6 bases and the J gene lost 7 bases, with 12 bases spanning the gap. This CDR3 has 12 amino acids.

The count of this clone is one. Other DNA sequences in the same sample also yield this CDR3. This chain connects TRBV10-1 to TRBJ2-3; no definite D call. Germline CDR1 and CDR2: WNHNN and SYGVQD (reference sequence). CDR3 size: 14 residues. V was clipped by 0 bases and J by 0 bases, with 4 bases between them. The CDR3 DNA follows: TGCGCCAGCAGTGAGTCGAGGAGCACAGATACGCAGTATTTT. Amino acid sequence: CASSESRSTDTQYF.

This clone has only a few counts. The V and J genes are TRBV7-3 and TRBJ1-2; D is perhaps TRBD1 (6 bases). This CDR3 region has 18 residues. V lost 6 bases, J lost 4 bases, and 27 bases lay in between. Germline CDR1 reads SGHTA; CDR2 reads FQGTGA. CDR3 DNA: TGTGCCAGCAGGCCTAACCGGGACATCGGAACTCCGGGCTATGGCTACACCTTC. It encodes CASRPNRDIGTPGYGYTF.

V and J are TRBV7-6 and TRBJ2-4; 7 nucleotides align to TRBD1. This CDR3 is built from 13 residues. J gave up 14 bases and V 1 base, and 8 bases lay outside the gene matches. Germline loops: CDR1 SGHVS, CDR2 FNYEAQ. CDR3 DNA: TGTGCCAGCAGCTTAGGGTATGACAGGGAAAAGTACTTC. It encodes CASSLGYDREKYF.

The chain couples TRBV5-1 to TRBJ2-5, with 7 bases aligning to TRBD2. Germline lookup yields CDR1 SGHRS and CDR2 YFSETQ. The CDR3 has 15 residues. V gave up 3 bases and J gave up 9 bases; unmatched junction bases: 14. CDR3 in DNA: TGCGCCAGCAGCTCGCTGGGGCAGGCGGGGGTGGCCCAGTACTTC. It yields the protein CASSSLGQAGVAQYF. Based on the CDR3 plus reference TRBV5-1 and TRBJ2-5, the full variable domain is KAGVTQTPRYLIKTRGQQVTLSCSPISGHRSVSWYQQTPGQGLQFLFEYFSETQRNKGNFPGRFSGRQFSNSRSEMNVSTLELGDSALYLCASSSLGQAGVAQYFGPGTRLLVL.

The rearrangement joins TRBV13 to TRBJ2-3; the D is unclear. Trimming took off 3 bases at V and 5 bases at J, with 12 bases between the two ends. Germline V lookup: CDR1 PRHDT, CDR2 FYEKMQ (reference sequence). The CDR3 spans 14 residues. The CDR3 sequence: CASSLVHIQDTQYF. Written as DNA, the CDR3 is TGTGCCAGCAGCTTGGTTCACATCCAAGATACGCAGTATTTT.

The chain recombines TRBV6-2 or TRBV6-3 with TRBJ2-2; possibly TRBD1 for D (6 bases). Germline V gives CDR1 MNHEY, CDR2 SVGEGT. Trimming took off 3 bases at V and 0 bases at J, with 14 bases between the two ends. The CDR3 sequence is 17 residues long. The CDR3 loop reads CASSYRIGGANTGELFF. The CDR3 bases are TGTGCCAGCAGTTATCGGATTGGGGGCGCGAACACCGGGGAGCTGTTTTTT.

This clone came up once. The chain couples TRBV5-1 to TRBJ1-6; D unclear. Deletions cut 1 base from V and 7 bases from J, with 15 bases between. Germline CDR1 is SGHRS and CDR2 is YFSETQ. The CDR3 is made up of 16 amino acids. This chain's CDR3 is CASSLSLPAGNSPLHF. CDR3 nucleotides: TGCGCCAGCAGCTTGTCGCTCCCGGCGGGCAATTCACCCCTCCACTTT.